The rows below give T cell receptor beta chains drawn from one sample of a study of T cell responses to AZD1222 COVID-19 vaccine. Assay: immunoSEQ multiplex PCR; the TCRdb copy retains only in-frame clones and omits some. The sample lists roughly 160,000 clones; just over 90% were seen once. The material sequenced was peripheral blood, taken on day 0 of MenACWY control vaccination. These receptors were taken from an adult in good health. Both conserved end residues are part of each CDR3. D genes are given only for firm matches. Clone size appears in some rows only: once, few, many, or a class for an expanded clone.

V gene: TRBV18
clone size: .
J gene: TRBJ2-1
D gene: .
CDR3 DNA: TGTGCCAGCTCACGAAGCCCGAGGGAGGAGTTTAACAATGAGCAGTTCTTC
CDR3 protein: CASSRSPREEFNNEQFF

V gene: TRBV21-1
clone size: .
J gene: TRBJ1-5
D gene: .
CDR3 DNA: TGTGCCAGCAGCAAAAAGATGGGGACGGATAGCAATCAGCCCCAGCATTTT
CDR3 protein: CASSKKMGTDSNQPQHF

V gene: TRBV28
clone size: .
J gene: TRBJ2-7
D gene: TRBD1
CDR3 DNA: TGTGCCAGCAGTTTATTGGGACAGACCTACGAGCAGTACTTC
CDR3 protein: CASSLLGQTYEQYF

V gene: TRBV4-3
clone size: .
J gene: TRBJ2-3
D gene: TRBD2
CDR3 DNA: TGCGCCAGCAGCCAAGACCCGACTAGCGGGACTAGCACAGATACGCAGTATTTT
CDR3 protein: CASSQDPTSGTSTDTQYF

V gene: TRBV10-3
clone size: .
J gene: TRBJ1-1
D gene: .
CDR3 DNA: TGTGCCACCACCAAGGGTCCCCCAGGGTCGGGGACTGAAGCTTTCTTT
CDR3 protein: CATTKGPPGSGTEAFF

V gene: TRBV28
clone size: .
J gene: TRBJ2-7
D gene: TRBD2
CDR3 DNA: TGTGCCAGCAGTACACCGGGACTAGGTTTCTCCGAGCAGTACTTC
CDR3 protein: CASSTPGLGFSEQYF

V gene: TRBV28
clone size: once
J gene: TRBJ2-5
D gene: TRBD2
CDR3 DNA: TGTGCCAGCAGTCTTAGACTAGCGGGTCAAGAGACCCAGTACTTC
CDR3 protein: CASSLRLAGQETQYF

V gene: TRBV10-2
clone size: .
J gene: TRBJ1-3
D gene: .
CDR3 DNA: TGCGCCAGCAGGGACAGCTCTGGAAACACCATATATTTT
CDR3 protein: CASRDSSGNTIYF

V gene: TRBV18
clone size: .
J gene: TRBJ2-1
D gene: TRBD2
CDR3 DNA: TGTGCCAGCTCACCTTTGGGACTAGCGATCGCAAATGAGCAGTTCTTC
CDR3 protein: CASSPLGLAIANEQFF

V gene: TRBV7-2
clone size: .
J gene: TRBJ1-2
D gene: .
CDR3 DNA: TGTGCCAGCAGCTTAGGGGCGGTGCGGGGCGATGGCTACACCTTC
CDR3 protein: CASSLGAVRGDGYTF

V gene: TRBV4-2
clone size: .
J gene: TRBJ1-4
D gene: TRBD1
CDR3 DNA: TGTGCCAGCAGCCAAGGAGGGGGCGGGGGATCTGAAAAACTGTTTTTT
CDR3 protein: CASSQGGGGGSEKLFF

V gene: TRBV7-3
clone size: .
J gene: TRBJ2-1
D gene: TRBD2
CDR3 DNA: TGTGCCAGCAGCTTCGGGACTAGCGGGAGCACTCGAAATGAGCAGTTCTTC
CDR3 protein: CASSFGTSGSTRNEQFF

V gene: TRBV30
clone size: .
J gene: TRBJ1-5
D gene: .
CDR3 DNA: TGTGCCTGGAGTACGGGGGGGATCCGGCCCCAGCATTTT
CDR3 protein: CAWSTGGIRPQHF

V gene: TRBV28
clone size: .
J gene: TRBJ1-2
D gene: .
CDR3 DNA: TGTGCCTCACAACAAGCTAACTATGGCTACACCTTC
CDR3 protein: CASQQANYGYTF

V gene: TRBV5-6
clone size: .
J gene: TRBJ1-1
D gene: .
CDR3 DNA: TGTGCCAGCAGCTTGGGGCAGGCAAAAGTGGCCACTGAAGCTTTCTTT
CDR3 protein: CASSLGQAKVATEAFF

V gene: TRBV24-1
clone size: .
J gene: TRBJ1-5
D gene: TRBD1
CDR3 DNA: TGTGCCACCAGTGAGCGGACAGGCAGCAATCAGCCCCAGCATTTT
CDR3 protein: CATSERTGSNQPQHF

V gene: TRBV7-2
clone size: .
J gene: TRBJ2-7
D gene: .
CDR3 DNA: TGTGCCAGCAGCGGCGTTTTGGGGGAGCAGTACTTC
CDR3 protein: CASSGVLGEQYF

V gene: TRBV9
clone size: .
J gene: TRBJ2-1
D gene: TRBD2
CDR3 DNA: TGTGCCAGCAGCGTAGGCGGGAGGCCCGACAATGAGCAGTTCTTC
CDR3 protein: CASSVGGRPDNEQFF

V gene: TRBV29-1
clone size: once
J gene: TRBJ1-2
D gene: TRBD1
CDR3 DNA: TGCAGCGTTCCCCGCCGGGACAGTTCTAGAGGCTACACCTTC
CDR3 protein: CSVPRRDSSRGYTF

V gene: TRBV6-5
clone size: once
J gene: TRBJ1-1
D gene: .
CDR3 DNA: TGTGCCAGCAGTTATACGGGGGGCGGAAACACTGAAGCTTTCTTT
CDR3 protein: CASSYTGGGNTEAFF

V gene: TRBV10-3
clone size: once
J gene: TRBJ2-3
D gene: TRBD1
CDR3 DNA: TGTGCCATCAGAGCAAGGGACAGGGGCACAGATACGCAGTATTTT
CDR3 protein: CAIRARDRGTDTQYF

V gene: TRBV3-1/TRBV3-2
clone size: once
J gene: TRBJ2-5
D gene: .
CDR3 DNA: TGTGCCAGCAGCCCGTCCCGAGGGGAGACCCAGTACTTC
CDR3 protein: CASSPSRGETQYF

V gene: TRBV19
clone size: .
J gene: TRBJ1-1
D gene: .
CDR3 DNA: TGTGCCAGTGGAGTGCTAGCCCTGAACACTGAAGCTTTCTTT
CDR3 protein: CASGVLALNTEAFF

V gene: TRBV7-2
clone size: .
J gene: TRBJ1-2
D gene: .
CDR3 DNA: TGTGCCAGCAGTCTCCTCCGGGGCAGTCCCTATGGCTACACCTTC
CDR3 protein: CASSLLRGSPYGYTF

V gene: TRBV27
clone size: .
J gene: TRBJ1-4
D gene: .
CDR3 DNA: TGTGCCAGCAGTTTAAATATCCGATTTACAACTAATGAAAAACTGTTTTTT
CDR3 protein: CASSLNIRFTTNEKLFF

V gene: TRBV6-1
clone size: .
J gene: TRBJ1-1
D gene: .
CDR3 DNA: TGTGCCAGCAGTGAAGACAGAAACACTGAAGCTTTCTTT
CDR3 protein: CASSEDRNTEAFF

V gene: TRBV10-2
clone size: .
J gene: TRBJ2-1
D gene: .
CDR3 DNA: TGCGCCAGCGCGCGATGGACTACTCTTGAGCAGTTCTTC
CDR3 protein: CASARWTTLEQFF

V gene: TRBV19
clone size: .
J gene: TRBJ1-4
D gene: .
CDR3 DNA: TGTGCCAGTAGTATCCGAGGACAGACGACTAATGAAAAACTGTTTTTT
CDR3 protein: CASSIRGQTTNEKLFF

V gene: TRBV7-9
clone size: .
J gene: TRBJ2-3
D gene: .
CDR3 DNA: TGTGCCAGCAGCTTAACAGCCGGAAGCCGGGATACGCAGTATTTT
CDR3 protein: CASSLTAGSRDTQYF

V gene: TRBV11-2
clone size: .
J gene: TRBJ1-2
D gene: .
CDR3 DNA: TGTGCCAGCAGCTTAGATTTCCCGGGCCGTAACTATGGCTACACCTTC
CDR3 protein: CASSLDFPGRNYGYTF

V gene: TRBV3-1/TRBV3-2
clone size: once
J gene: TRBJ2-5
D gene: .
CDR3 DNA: TGTGCCAGCAGCCAAGCCTCCAACCGGTATTCGGGGTCCCAGTACTTC
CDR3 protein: CASSQASNRYSGSQYF

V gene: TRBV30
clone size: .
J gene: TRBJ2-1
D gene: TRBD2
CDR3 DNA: TGTGCCTGGAGTGAAGGACTAGCGGGATACAATGAGCAGTTCTTC
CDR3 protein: CAWSEGLAGYNEQFF

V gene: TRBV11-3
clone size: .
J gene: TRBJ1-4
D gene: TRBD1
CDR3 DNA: TGTGCCAGCAGCTCCAGGACAGGGTCAATGGAAAAACTGTTTTTT
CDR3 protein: CASSSRTGSMEKLFF

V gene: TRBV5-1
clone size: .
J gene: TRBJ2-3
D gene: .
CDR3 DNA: TGCGCCAGCAGCTTGGACCCCCCTTGGACCTCACGTGTGGGCACAGATACGCAGTATTTT
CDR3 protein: CASSLDPPWTSRVGTDTQYF

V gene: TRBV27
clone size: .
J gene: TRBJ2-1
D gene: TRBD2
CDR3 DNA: TGTGCCAGCAGTTCGCGGACTAGCGGGAGCCCTGAGCAGTTCTTC
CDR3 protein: CASSSRTSGSPEQFF

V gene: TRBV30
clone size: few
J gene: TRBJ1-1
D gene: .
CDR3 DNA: TGTGCCTGGAGTGATGGGGGTACAACTGAAGCTTTCTTT
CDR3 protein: CAWSDGGTTEAFF

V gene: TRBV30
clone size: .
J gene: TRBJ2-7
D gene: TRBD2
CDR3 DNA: TGTGCCTGGAGGGGACTAGCGGGATCCTACGAGCAGTACTTC
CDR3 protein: CAWRGLAGSYEQYF

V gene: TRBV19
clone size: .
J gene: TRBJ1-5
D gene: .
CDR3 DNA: TGTGCCAGTAGTAGAGCAGGTCAGCCCCAGCATTTT
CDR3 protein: CASSRAGQPQHF

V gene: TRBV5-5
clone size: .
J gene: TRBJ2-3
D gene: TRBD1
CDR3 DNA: TGTGCCAGCAGCCCGACAGGGTTGGGAGATACGCAGTATTTT
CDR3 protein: CASSPTGLGDTQYF

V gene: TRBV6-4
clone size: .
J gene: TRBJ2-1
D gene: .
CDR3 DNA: TGTGCCAGCAGTGCCGAGCGTGGGGGGCGCGAGCAGTTCTTC
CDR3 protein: CASSAERGGREQFF

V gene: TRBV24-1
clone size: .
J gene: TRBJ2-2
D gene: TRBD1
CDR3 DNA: TGTGCCACCAGTGATTTCGACAGGGGGTACACCGGGGAGCTGTTTTTT
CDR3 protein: CATSDFDRGYTGELFF

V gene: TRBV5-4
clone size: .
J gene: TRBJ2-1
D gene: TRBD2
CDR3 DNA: TGTGCCAGCAGCTTCCCGACGGGAGGGTACAATGAGCAGTTCTTC
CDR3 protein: CASSFPTGGYNEQFF

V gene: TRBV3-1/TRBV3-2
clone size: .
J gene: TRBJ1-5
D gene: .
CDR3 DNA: TGTGCCAGCAGCCAAGTAGCAGGGGCAGGTCAGCCCCAGCATTTT
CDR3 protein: CASSQVAGAGQPQHF

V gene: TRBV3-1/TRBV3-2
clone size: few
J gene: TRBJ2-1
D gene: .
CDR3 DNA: TGTGCAACTCAAGCGGCTCCCCGGGCCAATGAGCAGTTCTTC
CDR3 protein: CATQAAPRANEQFF

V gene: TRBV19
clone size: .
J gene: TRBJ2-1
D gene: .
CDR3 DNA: TGTGCCAGTAGTGGCAGTAGACTGGATGAGCAGTTCTTC
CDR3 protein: CASSGSRLDEQFF

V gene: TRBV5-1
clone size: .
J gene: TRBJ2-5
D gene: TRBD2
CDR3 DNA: TGCGCCAGCAGCGGAAGCGGGAGTAGCGGTGAGACCCAGTACTTC
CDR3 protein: CASSGSGSSGETQYF

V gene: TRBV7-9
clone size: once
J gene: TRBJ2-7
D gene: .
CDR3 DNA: TGTGCCAGCAGCTTACCCGGATCCTACGAGCAGTACTTC
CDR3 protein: CASSLPGSYEQYF

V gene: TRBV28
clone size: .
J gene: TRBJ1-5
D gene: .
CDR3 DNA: TGTGCCACCGCGGGGCAGGGGCTAAGCAATCAGCCCCAGCATTTT
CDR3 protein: CATAGQGLSNQPQHF

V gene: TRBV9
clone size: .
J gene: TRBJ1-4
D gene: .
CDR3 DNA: TGTGCCAGCAGCCCCCGACAGACGAATGAAAAACTGTTTTTT
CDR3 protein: CASSPRQTNEKLFF

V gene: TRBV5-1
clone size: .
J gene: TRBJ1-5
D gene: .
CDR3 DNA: TGCGCCAGCAGCCGCGACGGGTCCAGAGGTCAGCCCCAGCATTTT
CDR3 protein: CASSRDGSRGQPQHF

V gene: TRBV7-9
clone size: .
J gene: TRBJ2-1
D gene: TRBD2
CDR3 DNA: TGTGCCAGCAGCTTAGAACTAGCGGCGAATGAGCAGTTCTTC
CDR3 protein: CASSLELAANEQFF

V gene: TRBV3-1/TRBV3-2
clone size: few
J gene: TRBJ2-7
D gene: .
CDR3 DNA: TGTGCCAGCAGCACCAGGGGGGGGACCTACGAGCAGTACTTC
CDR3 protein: CASSTRGGTYEQYF

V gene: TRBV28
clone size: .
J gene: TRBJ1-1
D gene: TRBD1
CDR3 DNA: TGTGCCAGCAGCTACAGGGGGGACACTGAAGCTTTCTTT
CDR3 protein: CASSYRGDTEAFF

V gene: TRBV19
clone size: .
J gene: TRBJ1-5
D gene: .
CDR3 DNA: TGTGCCAGTAGTACACGGGGGAGGGGCGGGGGCAATCAGCCCCAGCATTTT
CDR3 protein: CASSTRGRGGGNQPQHF

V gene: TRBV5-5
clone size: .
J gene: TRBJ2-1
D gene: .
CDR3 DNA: TGTGCCAGCAGCGGAATTTTTGGGGGAGCGGACAATGAGCAGTTCTTC
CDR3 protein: CASSGIFGGADNEQFF